This T cell receptor (beta chain) was retrieved from a study of blood T cell repertoires in COVID-19. Produced via immunoSEQ multiplex PCR; TCRdb's table is partial and in-frame only. Here the sample spans 40,000 to 60,000 clones, 86% being singletons. Germline V lookup: CDR1 MNHEY, CDR2 SMNVEV (reference sequence). J gave up 4 bases and V 5 bases, and 5 bases lay outside the gene matches. This CDR3 is built from 14 residues. This clone has only one observation. The sample consisted of peripheral blood. This clonotype was obtained from a middle-aged man with active COVID-19. The chain employs TRBV27 and TRBJ1-2; 9 bases fit TRBD1. This CDR3 reads CASSPRDRAYGYTF. In DNA form, the CDR3 reads TGTGCCAGCAGTCCCCGGGACAGGGCCTATGGCTACACCTTC.